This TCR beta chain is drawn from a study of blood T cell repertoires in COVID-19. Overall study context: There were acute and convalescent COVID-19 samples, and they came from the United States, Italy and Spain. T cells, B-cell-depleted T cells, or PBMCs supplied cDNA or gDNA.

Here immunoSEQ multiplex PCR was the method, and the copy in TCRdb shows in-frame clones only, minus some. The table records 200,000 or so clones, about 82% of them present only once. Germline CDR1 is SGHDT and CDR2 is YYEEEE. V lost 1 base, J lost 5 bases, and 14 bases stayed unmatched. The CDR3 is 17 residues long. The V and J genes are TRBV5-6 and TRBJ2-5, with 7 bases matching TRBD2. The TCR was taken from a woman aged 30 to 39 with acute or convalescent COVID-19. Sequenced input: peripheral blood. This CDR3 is CASSLMALKGGTETQYF. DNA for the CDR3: TGTGCCAGCAGCTTGATGGCCCTAAAGGGAGGGACCGAGACCCAGTACTTC.